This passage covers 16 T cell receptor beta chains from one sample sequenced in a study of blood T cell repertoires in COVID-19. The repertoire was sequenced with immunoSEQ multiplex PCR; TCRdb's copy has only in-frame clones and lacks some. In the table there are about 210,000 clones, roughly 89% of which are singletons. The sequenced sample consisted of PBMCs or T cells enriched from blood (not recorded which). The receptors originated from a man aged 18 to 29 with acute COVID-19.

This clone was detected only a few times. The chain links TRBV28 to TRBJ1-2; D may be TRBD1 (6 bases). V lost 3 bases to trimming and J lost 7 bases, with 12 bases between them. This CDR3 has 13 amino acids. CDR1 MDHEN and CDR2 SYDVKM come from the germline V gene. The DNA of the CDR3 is TGTGCCAGCAGTTTTGGGGGGGCGCGTGGCTACACCTTC. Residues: CASSFGGARGYTF.

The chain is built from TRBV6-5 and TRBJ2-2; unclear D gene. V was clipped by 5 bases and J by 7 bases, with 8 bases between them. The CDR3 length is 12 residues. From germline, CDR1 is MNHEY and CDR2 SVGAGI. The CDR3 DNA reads TGTGCCAGCAGTACGCGAATCGGGGAGCTGTTTTTT. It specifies CASSTRIGELFF.

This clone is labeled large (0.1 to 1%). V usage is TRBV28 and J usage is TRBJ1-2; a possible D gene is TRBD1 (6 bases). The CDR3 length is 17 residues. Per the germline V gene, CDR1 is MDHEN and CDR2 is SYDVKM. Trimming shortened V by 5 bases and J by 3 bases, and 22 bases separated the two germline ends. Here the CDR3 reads CASSRGQLIRRYYGYTF. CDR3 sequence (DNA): TGTGCCAGCAGTCGCGGACAGCTTATCAGGCGATACTATGGCTACACCTTC.

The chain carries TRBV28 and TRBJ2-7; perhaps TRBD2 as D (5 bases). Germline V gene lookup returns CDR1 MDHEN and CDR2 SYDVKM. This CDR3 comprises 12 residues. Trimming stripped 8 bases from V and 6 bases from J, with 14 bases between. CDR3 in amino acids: CASQRERVEQYF. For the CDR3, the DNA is TGTGCCAGCCAAAGAGAGAGGGTCGAGCAGTACTTC. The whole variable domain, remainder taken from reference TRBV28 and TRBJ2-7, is DVKVTQSSRYLVKRTGEKVFLECVQDMDHENMFWYRQDPGLGLRLIYFSYDVKMKEKGDIPEGYSVSREKKERFSLILESASTNQTSMYLCASQRERVEQYFGPGTRLTVT.

The CDR3 reads CASSLPLAGTTPYNEQFF. In DNA form, the CDR3 reads TGTGCCAGCAGCTTACCTCTAGCGGGAACGACCCCCTACAATGAGCAGTTCTTC. The rearrangement uses TRBV11-2 and TRBJ2-1, with 9 positions matching TRBD2. Germline V lookup: CDR1 SGHAT, CDR2 FQNNGV. J was trimmed by 2 bases and V by 2 bases; bases with no gene match: 10. The CDR3 consists of 18 residues.

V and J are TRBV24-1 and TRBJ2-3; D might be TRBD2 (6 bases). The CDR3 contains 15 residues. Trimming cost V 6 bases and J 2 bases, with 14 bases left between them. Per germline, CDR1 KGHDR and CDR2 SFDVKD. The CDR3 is CATSMGLTDTDTQYF. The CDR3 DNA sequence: TGTGCCACCAGTATGGGACTGACCGACACAGATACGCAGTATTTT.

CDR3 DNA sequence: TGTGCCAGCAAATATTCAGGGCCGGGTGAGCAGTTCTTC. It is translated as CASKYSGPGEQFF. The chain uses TRBV27 and TRBJ2-1, with a possible D match to TRBD1 (5 bases). The CDR3 runs 13 residues. Trimming left V 7 bases short and J 9 bases short, with 16 bases between. CDR1 and CDR2 (germline): MNHEY, SMNVEV (reference sequence).

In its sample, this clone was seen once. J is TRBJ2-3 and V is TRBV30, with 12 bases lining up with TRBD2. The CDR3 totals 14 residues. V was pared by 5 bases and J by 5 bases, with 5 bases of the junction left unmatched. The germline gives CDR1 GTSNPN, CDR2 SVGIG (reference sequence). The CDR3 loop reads CAWRLAGARDTQYF. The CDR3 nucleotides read TGTGCCTGGCGACTAGCGGGAGCTCGAGATACGCAGTATTTT.

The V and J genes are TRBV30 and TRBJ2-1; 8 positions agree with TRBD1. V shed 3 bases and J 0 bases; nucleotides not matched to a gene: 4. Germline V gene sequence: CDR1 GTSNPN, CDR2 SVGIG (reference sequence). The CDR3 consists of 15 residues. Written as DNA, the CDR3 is TGTGCCTGGAGCGGTGGGACAGGCTCCTACAATGAGCAGTTCTTC. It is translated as CAWSGGTGSYNEQFF. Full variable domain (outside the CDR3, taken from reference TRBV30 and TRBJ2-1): SQTIHQWPATLVQPVGSPLSLECTVEGTSNPNLYWYRQAAGRGLQLLFYSVGIGQISSEVPQNLSASRPQDRQFILSSKKLLLSDSGFYLCAWSGGTGSYNEQFFGPGTRLTVL.

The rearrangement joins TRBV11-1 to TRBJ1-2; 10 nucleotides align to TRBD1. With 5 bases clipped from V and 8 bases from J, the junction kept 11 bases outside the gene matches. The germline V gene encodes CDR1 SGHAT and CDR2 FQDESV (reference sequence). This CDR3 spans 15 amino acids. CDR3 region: CASSALPTGGSGYTF. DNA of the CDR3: TGTGCCAGCAGCGCCCTCCCGACAGGGGGCTCAGGCTACACCTTC.

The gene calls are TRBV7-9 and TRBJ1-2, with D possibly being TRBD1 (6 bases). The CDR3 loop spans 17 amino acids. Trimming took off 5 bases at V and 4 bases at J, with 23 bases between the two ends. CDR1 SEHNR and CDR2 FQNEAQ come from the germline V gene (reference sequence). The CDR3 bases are TGTGCCAGCAGCGAGATCTTACAGGGATGGATCTCCTATGGCTACACCTTC. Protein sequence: CASSEILQGWISYGYTF.

The CDR3 bases are TGCAGCGTTGAGGCCAGGGGGAATGGCTACACCTTC. Its translation: CSVEARGNGYTF. V and J are TRBV29-1 and TRBJ1-2, with 7 bases fitting TRBD1. The CDR3 length is 12 residues. With 3 bases clipped from V and 6 bases from J, the junction kept 4 bases outside the gene matches. CDR1 and CDR2 from the germline V gene are SQVTM and ANQGSEA.

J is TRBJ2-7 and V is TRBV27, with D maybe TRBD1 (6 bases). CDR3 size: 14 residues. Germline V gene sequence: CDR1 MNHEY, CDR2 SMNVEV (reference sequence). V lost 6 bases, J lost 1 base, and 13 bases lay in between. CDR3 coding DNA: TGTGCCAGCAGAACACTCGGACAGTCCTACGAGCAGTACTTC. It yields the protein CASRTLGQSYEQYF.

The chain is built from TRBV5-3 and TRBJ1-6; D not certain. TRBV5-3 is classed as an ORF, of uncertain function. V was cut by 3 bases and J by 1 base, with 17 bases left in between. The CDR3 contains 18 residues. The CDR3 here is CARSYPKEEGSYNSPLHF. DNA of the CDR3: TGTGCCAGAAGCTACCCAAAGGAGGAGGGTTCCTATAATTCACCCCTCCACTTT.

CDR3 sequence: CSVGGTSGPTDTQYF. In DNA form, the CDR3 reads TGCAGCGTTGGAGGGACTAGCGGGCCCACAGATACGCAGTATTTT. The chain is built from TRBV29-1 and TRBJ2-3, with 12 bases that match TRBD2. CDR1 is SQVTM and CDR2 is ANQGSEA in the germline V gene. The V gene end was trimmed by 4 bases and the J gene end by 2 bases; junction bases not matched to a gene: 4. This CDR3 region has 15 residues.

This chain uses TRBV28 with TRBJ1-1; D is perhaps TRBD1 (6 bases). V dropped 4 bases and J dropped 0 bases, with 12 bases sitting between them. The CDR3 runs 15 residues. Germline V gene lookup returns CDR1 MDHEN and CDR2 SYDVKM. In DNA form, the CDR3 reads TGTGCCAGCAGTTCATCGGGACACCTGAACACTGAAGCTTTCTTT. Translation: CASSSSGHLNTEAFF.